The 7 T cell receptor beta chains in this list originate from one sample, sequenced in a study of blood T cell repertoires in COVID-19. Measured with immunoSEQ multiplex PCR; TCRdb has only the in-frame clones, and not every one. This sample has 70,000 to 90,000 clones, with roughly 80% found just once. Sequenced sample: peripheral blood. The receptors derive from a human donor in a cohort sampled during active COVID-19.

This chain connects TRBV7-2 to TRBJ2-1, with 7 bases fitting TRBD1. After removal of 0 bases from V and 4 bases from J, the junction contained 6 bases not matched to a gene. This CDR3 is 16 amino acids long. The germline gives CDR1 SGHTA, CDR2 FQGNSA. Here the CDR3 DNA reads TGTGCCAGCAGCTTAGCCGTGGCACAGGGGTACAATGAGCAGTTCTTC. Residues: CASSLAVAQGYNEQFF.

This sequence joins TRBV7-9 and TRBJ2-7; 7 bases are a match to TRBD1. Per the germline V gene, CDR1 is SEHNR and CDR2 is FQNEAQ (reference sequence). Trimming cost V 3 bases and J 3 bases; bases outside gene matches: 8. The CDR3 contains 15 residues. The CDR3: CASSLYRGSDYEQYF. For the CDR3, the DNA is TGTGCCAGCAGCTTGTACAGGGGTTCAGACTACGAGCAGTACTTC. The full variable domain, with the rest looked up from reference TRBV7-9 and TRBJ2-7, is DTGVSQNPRHKITKRGQNVTFRCDPISEHNRLYWYRQTLGQGPEFLTYFQNEAQLEKSRLLSDRFSAERPKGSFSTLEIQRTEQGDSAMYLCASSLYRGSDYEQYFGPGTRLTVT.

The chain has TRBV10-3 and TRBJ1-3, with a weak D call TRBD1 (5 bases). Trimming stripped 0 bases from V and 0 bases from J, with 12 bases between. This CDR3 has 17 residues. Germline V gives CDR1 ENHRY, CDR2 SYGVKD. The CDR3 here is CAISESDVTASGNTIYF. In nucleotides, the CDR3 is TGTGCCATCAGTGAGTCGGATGTGACAGCCTCTGGAAACACCATATATTTT.

The V gene is TRBV28, the J gene TRBJ1-2; D is perhaps TRBD1 (6 bases). V lost 8 bases to trimming and J lost 4 bases, with 11 bases between them. The CDR3 loop spans 12 amino acids. Germline assignment: CDR1 MDHEN and CDR2 SYDVKM. DNA of the CDR3: TGTGCCAGCCGGACAGCCCCCTATGGCTACACCTTC. It yields the protein CASRTAPYGYTF.

This chain uses TRBV3-1 (or the pseudogene TRBV3-2) with TRBJ1-1, with TRBD1 identical over 8 bases. The J segment lost 11 bases and the V segment lost 2 bases, leaving 16 bases of the junction unmatched. CDR1 is LGHDT and CDR2 is YNNKEL in the germline V gene (reference sequence). This CDR3 is 16 amino acids long. For the CDR3, the DNA is TGTGCCAGCAGCCAAAGGGAGACAGGGGCCGCAGTGGGGGCTTTCTTT. As protein: CASSQRETGAAVGAFF.

The chain has TRBV5-1 and TRBJ2-2; perhaps TRBD2 as D (5 bases). The V gene lost 2 bases and the J gene lost 0 bases, with 11 bases spanning the gap. The CDR3 spans 16 residues. Germline V gene sequence: CDR1 SGHRS, CDR2 YFSETQ. CDR3 region: CASSLQRSSNTGELFF. The CDR3 region has the DNA TGCGCCAGCAGCTTACAGCGGAGCTCGAACACCGGGGAGCTGTTTTTT.

In nucleotides, the CDR3 is TGCGCCAGCAGCTTGGGGACAGGGGGCTCTTACGAGCAGTACTTC. Encoded protein: CASSLGTGGSYEQYF. V usage is TRBV5-1 and J usage is TRBJ2-7, with 11 bases fitting TRBD1. Trimming took 0 bases from V and 4 from J; bases not matched to a gene: 3. The CDR3 consists of 15 residues. CDR1 SGHRS and CDR2 YFSETQ come from the germline V gene.